The 7 T cell receptor beta chains presented below share a single source sample, sequenced in a study of blood T cell repertoires in COVID-19. TCRdb keeps only in-frame clones here, not all; method: immunoSEQ multiplex PCR. The table lists approximately 250,000 clones, 80% to 95% of them singletons. Sequencing was done on a sample of PBMCs or T cells enriched from blood (not recorded which). The receptors shown here come from a man aged 35-49 years who had been exposed to COVID-19.

The chain carries TRBV27 and TRBJ2-1; 7 bases fit TRBD1. The germline V gene has CDR1 MNHEY and CDR2 SMNVEV (reference sequence). The CDR3 extends over 14 amino acids. J was trimmed by 9 bases and V by 3 bases; bases with no gene match: 8. The CDR3 region has the DNA TGTGCCAGCAGTTTCGATAGGGGGCAGGTTGAGCAGTTCTTC. Its protein is CASSFDRGQVEQFF.

The V gene is TRBV5-1, the J gene TRBJ2-2; a weak D match, TRBD2 (6 bases). V was pared by 0 bases and J by 1 base, with 10 bases between. This CDR3 has 16 amino acids. Per germline, CDR1 SGHRS and CDR2 YFSETQ. The CDR3 DNA reads as TGCGCCAGCAGCTTGGCCGGGGGATTGAACACCGGGGAGCTGTTTTTT. It is translated as CASSLAGGLNTGELFF.

This chain uses TRBV28 with TRBJ2-1, with a possible D match to TRBD2 (7 bases). Germline CDR1 is MDHEN and CDR2 is SYDVKM. The CDR3 runs 15 residues. V lost 8 bases to trimming and J lost 7 bases, with 21 bases between them. Here the CDR3 reads CASVGGALYGNEQFF. The CDR3 DNA reads TGTGCCAGCGTGGGGGGGGCTCTATACGGAAATGAGCAGTTCTTC.

V gene TRBV2 combines with J gene TRBJ1-1; D unclear. The germline V gene encodes CDR1 SNHLY and CDR2 FYNNEI. V dropped 6 bases and J dropped 7 bases, with 15 bases sitting between them. This CDR3 spans 13 amino acids. CDR3 in amino acids: CASSASRQNEAFF. CDR3 coding DNA: TGTGCCAGCAGCGCCTCGCGGCAGAATGAAGCTTTCTTT.

V gene TRBV21-1 combines with J gene TRBJ1-5; the table calls TRBD1, which could not be checked here. TRBV21-1 is annotated as a pseudogene. The CDR3 consists of 15 residues. The CDR3 here is CASNGQGLSNQPQHF. The CDR3, as DNA: TGTGCCAGCAACGGTCAGGGGCTCAGCAATCAGCCCCAGCATTTT.

This clone appeared once. The rearrangement uses TRBV28 and TRBJ2-7; TRBD1 agrees at 7 bases. This CDR3 is built from 16 residues. V was clipped by 4 bases and J by 2 bases; unmatched bases: 11. CDR1 is MDHEN and CDR2 is SYDVKM in the germline V gene. This chain's CDR3 is CASSSFRDRFPYEQYF. The CDR3, as DNA: TGTGCCAGCAGTTCCTTCCGGGACAGATTCCCCTACGAGCAGTACTTC.

The V and J genes are TRBV24-1 and TRBJ2-5; 14 bases agree with TRBD2. This CDR3 has 17 amino acids. Germline-derived CDR1 and CDR2 are KGHDR and SFDVKD. V was clipped by 4 bases and J by 5 bases; unmatched bases: 8. The CDR3 loop is CATSDPGLAGVLETQYF. CDR3 in DNA: TGTGCCACCAGTGACCCGGGACTAGCGGGAGTGTTGGAGACCCAGTACTTC.